The 7 T cell receptor beta chains in this list originate from one sample, sequenced in a study of shared clonotypes between healthy human individuals. The repertoire was sequenced with immunoSEQ multiplex PCR; TCRdb's copy has only in-frame clones and lacks some. This table has about 2.3 million clones, 85% to 95% appearing once. The sequencing input was naive CD4+ T cells from PBMCs. Documented subset: CD45RA+ positively selected. These TCRs come from a man aged 18-30 years in good health. Some clones in this sample may be carry-over from other donors' samples.

Written as DNA, the CDR3 is TGTGCCAGCAGTTATGACTCCCTCATCCCCGAGCAGTACTTC. Encoded protein: CASSYDSLIPEQYF. The chain couples TRBV6-6 to TRBJ2-7; no firm D call. V lost 3 bases to trimming and J lost 6 bases, with 15 bases between them. Germline V gene sequence: CDR1 MNHNY, CDR2 SVGAGI (reference sequence). This CDR3 is 14 amino acids long.

V and J are TRBV7-2 and TRBJ2-7; D uncertain. V was trimmed by 5 bases and J by 2 bases, leaving 7 bases between them. CDR1 is SGHTA, CDR2 FQGNSA, per germline. The CDR3 is made up of 12 amino acids. The CDR3, as DNA: TGTGCCAGCAGCCTGAGAACCTACGAGCAGTACTTC. It codes for CASSLRTYEQYF.

As concerns this clone: Other nucleotide sequences from this sample produce the same CDR3. This chain joins TRBV29-1 and TRBJ2-1, with unresolved D. Trimming shortened V by 1 base and J by 7 bases, and 11 bases separated the two germline ends. The length of the CDR3 is 13 residues. Germline CDR1 and CDR2: SQVTM and ANQGSEA. This CDR3 reads CSVEGLARNEQFF. The DNA of the CDR3 is TGCAGCGTTGAAGGACTGGCTCGGAATGAGCAGTTCTTC.

V usage is TRBV4-2 and J usage is TRBJ2-3, with 10 bases identical to TRBD2. CDR1 and CDR2 from the germline V gene are LGHNA and YNFKEQ. With 0 bases clipped from V and 3 bases from J, the junction kept 3 bases outside the gene matches. This CDR3 region has 16 residues. The CDR3 loop reads CASSQDASGRTDTQYF. In nucleotides, the CDR3 is TGTGCCAGCAGCCAAGATGCTAGCGGGAGAACAGATACGCAGTATTTT.

This chain connects TRBV18 to TRBJ2-1; D is perhaps TRBD1 or TRBD2 (7 bases each). V was clipped by 0 bases and J by 6 bases, with 18 bases between them. Per germline, CDR1 KGHSH and CDR2 LQKENI. This CDR3 has 17 residues. The CDR3 protein is CASSPPYGQGEGNEQFF. CDR3 in DNA: TGTGCCAGCTCACCACCGTACGGTCAGGGGGAGGGCAATGAGCAGTTCTTC.

The V and J genes are TRBV7-8 and TRBJ2-4; weak D call: TRBD2 (6 bases). Per germline, CDR1 SGHVS and CDR2 FQNEAQ. The CDR3 totals 16 residues. V lost 6 bases, J lost 4 bases, and 19 bases lay in between. The CDR3 reads CASSHTAVGGKNIQYF. The CDR3 region has the DNA TGTGCCAGCAGTCATACCGCGGTGGGGGGAAAAAACATTCAGTACTTC.

V gene TRBV7-9 combines with J gene TRBJ2-3; no clear D gene. Looked up from germline, CDR1 is SEHNR and CDR2 is FQNEAQ (reference sequence). Trimming cost V 9 bases and J 2 bases, with 18 bases left between them. This CDR3 has 15 amino acids. CDR3 protein: CASYQWTSNTDTQYF. CDR3 nucleotides: TGTGCCAGTTACCAGTGGACCAGTAACACAGATACGCAGTATTTT.